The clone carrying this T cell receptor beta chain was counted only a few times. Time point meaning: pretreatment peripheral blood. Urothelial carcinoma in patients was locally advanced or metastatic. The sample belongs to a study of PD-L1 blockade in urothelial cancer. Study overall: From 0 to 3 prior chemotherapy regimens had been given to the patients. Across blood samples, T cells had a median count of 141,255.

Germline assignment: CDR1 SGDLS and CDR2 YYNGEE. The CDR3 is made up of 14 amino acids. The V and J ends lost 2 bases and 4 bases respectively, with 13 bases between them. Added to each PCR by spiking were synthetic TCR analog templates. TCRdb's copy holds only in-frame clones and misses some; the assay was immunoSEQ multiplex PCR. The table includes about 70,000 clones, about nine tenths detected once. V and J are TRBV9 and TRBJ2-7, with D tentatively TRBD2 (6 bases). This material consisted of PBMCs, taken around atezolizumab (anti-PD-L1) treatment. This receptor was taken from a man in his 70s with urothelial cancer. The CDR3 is CASSVSVGGYEQYF. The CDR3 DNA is TGTGCCAGCAGCGTTTCGGTGGGGGGTTACGAGCAGTACTTC.